What follows are 2 T cell receptor beta chains derived from one specimen sequenced in a study of CXCR3-negative and CXCR3-positive naive CD8 T cells. Their recognized antigens are unknown. Libraries were UMI-labeled 5' RACE TRB cDNA. Following a re-call of the 5' RACE reads, TCRdb has one entry per CDR3 protein and lacks DNA. Listed are 6,500 to 10,000 distinct CDR3 sequences; about 2% falls within the top ten. Study-wide findings and caveats: More hydrophobic TRB CDR3s were found in CXCR3-positive naive cells than in CXCR3-negative naive cells.

Sequencing was performed on naive CXCR3+ CD8+ T cells from blood. Subset reported: CD45RO-CCR7+CD27+CD95- naive CD8+ T cells expressing CXCR3 (TNR3+). The receptors were sampled from a human donor in good health. Some clones in this sample may be carry-over from other donors' samples.

The chain recombines TRBV2 with TRBJ2-1; TCRdb gives TRBD2 as the D gene, but with no DNA this cannot be confirmed. Per germline, CDR1 SNHLY and CDR2 FYNNEI. The CDR3 totals 14 residues. CDR3 sequence: CASSGLAGVHEQFF.

The chain employs TRBV29-1 and TRBJ2-1; checking the TCRdb D call of TRBD2 is not possible without DNA. The CDR3 consists of 14 residues. Germline V lookup: CDR1 SQVTM, CDR2 ANQGSEA. The CDR3 protein is CSSEAGVTYNEQFF.